This TCR beta chain emerged from a study of blood T cell repertoires in COVID-19. Looking at the study overall: Some COVID-19 samples were acute and others convalescent; all came from the United States, Italy and Spain. The analysed material was cDNA or gDNA that came from T cells, B-cell-depleted T cells, or PBMCs.

In the original workflow: Nucleated cell counts were estimated from reference gene primer amplification. Produced via immunoSEQ multiplex PCR; TCRdb's table is partial and in-frame only. V, J and clone size reflect that table, while D and trimming were determined from the DNA. The sample has 30,000 to 45,000 clones; roughly 88% are singletons. The CDR3 loop spans 15 amino acids. Germline CDR1 and CDR2: SGHTA and FQGNSA. Germline trimming cut 1 base from V and 5 bases from J; bases unmatched to any gene: 5. The TCR originated in a man aged 70 or older with acute or convalescent COVID-19. The J gene is TRBJ2-1, the V gene TRBV7-2; TRBD2 matches at 7 bases. Sequenced material: peripheral blood. The chain's CDR3 is CASSLVGEGNNEQFF. CDR3 bases: TGTGCCAGCAGCTTAGTAGGGGAGGGAAACAATGAGCAGTTCTTC.